A selection of T cell receptor beta chains follows, all from one sample in a study of shared clonotypes between healthy human individuals. Sequencing was performed with immunoSEQ multiplex PCR; in TCRdb, only in-frame clones are kept and a portion is missing. This sample has over 2,000,000 clones, with 85% to 95% found just once. The sample was naive CD8+ T cells from PBMCs. These receptors were obtained from a man aged 18 to 35 in good health. Some clones in this sample may be carry-over from other donors' samples. Each CDR3 is given with its conserved first and last residue. The D gene is left open where the match is weak. Some rows mark clone size as missing; the rest say once, few, many or name a class of expanded clone.

TRBD1	16	TRBJ2-5	.	TRBV28	TGTGCCAGCAGTTTGCTAAGACAGGGGGCCCAAGAGACCCAGTACTTC	CASSLLRQGAQETQYF
.	16	TRBJ1-4	.	TRBV4-1	TGCGCCAGCAGCCAAGTAACCGCAGGTGGTGGAGAAAAACTGTTTTTT	CASSQVTAGGGEKLFF
.	18	TRBJ2-3	.	TRBV10-3	TGTGCCATCAGTGAGGATATCACAGCAAAGATTAGCACAGATACGCAGTATTTT	CAISEDITAKISTDTQYF
.	12	TRBJ2-1	.	TRBV5-4	TGTGCCAGCAGCTCCGACCCCGCTGAGCAGTTCTTC	CASSSDPAEQFF
.	14	TRBJ2-2	.	TRBV29-1	TGCAGCGTTGTGGGGGGTGCGAACACCGGGGAGCTGTTTTTT	CSVVGGANTGELFF
TRBD1	14	TRBJ1-1	.	TRBV27	TGTGCCAGCAGTTTTACAGGGGACAACACTGAAGCTTTCTTT	CASSFTGDNTEAFF
.	13	TRBJ2-5	once	TRBV5-1	TGCGCCAGCAGCTTGGCTAGGGCAGAGACCCAGTACTTC	CASSLARAETQYF
.	15	TRBJ2-2	.	TRBV6-5	TGTGCCAGCAGTACAGGCGTAACGGTTACCGGGGAGCTGTTTTTT	CASSTGVTVTGELFF
.	14	TRBJ2-3	.	TRBV5-1	TGCGCCAGCAAAAGCGGGTCTAGCACAGATACGCAGTATTTT	CASKSGSSTDTQYF
.	13	TRBJ2-1	once	TRBV10-1	TGCGCCAGCAGTGTATTCCCTGGCAATGAGCAGTTCTTC	CASSVFPGNEQFF
.	15	TRBJ2-7	.	TRBV27	TGTGCCAGCAGTTTATTGGGGACCCTTTTCTACGAGCAGTACTTC	CASSLLGTLFYEQYF
.	15	TRBJ1-4	.	TRBV28	TGTGCCAGCAGTCGCGGGGATGCAACTAATGAAAAACTGTTTTTT	CASSRGDATNEKLFF
.	14	TRBJ1-4	.	TRBV9	TGTGCCAGCAGCGTAGGAGGGGCAAATGAAAAACTGTTTTTT	CASSVGGANEKLFF
.	14	TRBJ1-2	.	TRBV27	TGTGCCAGCAGTCTCCAGGGGAGAAACTCTGGCTACACCTTC	CASSLQGRNSGYTF
.	15	TRBJ2-1	.	TRBV6-5	TGTGCCAGCAGTTTTCGGGAGAGCTCCTACAATGAGCAGTTCTTC	CASSFRESSYNEQFF
TRBD1	15	TRBJ2-7	once	TRBV6-1	TGTGCCAGCAGTGCTCGGGGCAGGGGGTCCTACGAGCAGTACTTC	CASSARGRGSYEQYF
TRBD1	16	TRBJ1-2	.	TRBV9	TGTGCCAGCAGCGGTGGCTGGACAGGGGCTAACTATGGCTACACCTTC	CASSGGWTGANYGYTF
TRBD2	15	TRBJ2-7	once	TRBV19	TGTGCCAGTAGTATGGATAGCGGGAGTAGGTACGAGCAGTACTTC	CASSMDSGSRYEQYF
.	15	TRBJ2-7	.	TRBV4-1	TGCGCCAGCAGCCAAGAAAGAGGGAGCTCCTACGAGCAGTACTTC	CASSQERGSSYEQYF
.	14	TRBJ2-7	.	TRBV2	TGTGCCAGCAGTGAAAGGACAGACTCCTACGAGCAGTACTTC	CASSERTDSYEQYF
.	13	TRBJ2-1	.	TRBV29-1	TGCAGCGTTCCGCTCGGTTCCTACAATGAGCAGTTCTTC	CSVPLGSYNEQFF
TRBD2	18	TRBJ2-2	.	TRBV4-2	TGTGCCAGCAGCCAAGACCCCGCAGGGAGGGTCGACACCGGGGAGCTGTTTTTT	CASSQDPAGRVDTGELFF
.	16	TRBJ1-4	few	TRBV5-8	TGTGCCAGCAGCTTGCCAGCCCGGCGGGGTGATGAAAAACTGTTTTTT	CASSLPARRGDEKLFF
TRBD2	16	TRBJ2-1	.	TRBV27	TGTGCCAGCAGTTTAGAACTAGCGGGAGGACTGGATGAGCAGTTCTTC	CASSLELAGGLDEQFF
.	13	TRBJ2-3	.	TRBV19	TGTGCCAGTAGTATAGTGGCGGGGGATACGCAGTATTTT	CASSIVAGDTQYF
.	15	TRBJ2-2	once	TRBV27	TGTGCCAGCAGTTTTACTAGCATTCCCACCGGGGAGCTGTTTTTT	CASSFTSIPTGELFF
.	15	TRBJ1-2	.	TRBV9	TGTGCCAGCAGCGTAGGAGGGGGATGGAGCTATGGCTACACCTTC	CASSVGGGWSYGYTF
TRBD1	18	TRBJ2-6	.	TRBV28	TGTGCCAGCAGTAGACAGGGGGCTGAAATCTCTGGGGCCAACGTCCTGACTTTC	CASSRQGAEISGANVLTF
.	14	TRBJ2-3	.	TRBV6-6	TGTGCCAGCAGTTACGGCAGAAACACAGATACGCAGTATTTT	CASSYGRNTDTQYF
.	14	TRBJ2-2	few	TRBV4-3	TGCGCCAGCAGCCAAGGCGGACACACCGGGGAGCTGTTTTTT	CASSQGGHTGELFF
.	14	TRBJ2-7	.	TRBV14	TGTGCCAGCAGCCCTGTAAGGGCAGGTAGCGAGCAGTACTTC	CASSPVRAGSEQYF
TRBD2	16	TRBJ2-7	.	TRBV4-1	TGCGCCAGCAGCCAAAGCCTTAGCGGGAGCTCCTACGAGCAGTACTTC	CASSQSLSGSSYEQYF
TRBD1	11	TRBJ1-2	.	TRBV4-1	TGCGCCAGCAGAGGGGGCCCATGGTACACCTTC	CASRGGPWYTF
.	16	TRBJ2-6	.	TRBV7-9	TGTGCCAGCAGCTCCTCAGGTAATGGCGGGGCCAACGTCCTGACTTTC	CASSSSGNGGANVLTF
.	14	TRBJ1-5	.	TRBV5-6	TGTGCCAGCAGCTTGAAACATCTTAATCAGCCCCAGCATTTT	CASSLKHLNQPQHF
.	15	TRBJ1-2	once	TRBV19	TGTGCCAGTAGTTCTCGGACCGTCCAACGGAATGGCTACACCTTC	CASSSRTVQRNGYTF
.	12	TRBJ2-7	.	TRBV7-9	TGTGCCAGCAGCCTCGTTTCCTACGAGCAGTACTTC	CASSLVSYEQYF
TRBD1	11	TRBJ2-7	.	TRBV28	TGTGCCAGCAGTACAGGGGGCGACGAGTACTTC	CASSTGGDEYF
TRBD2	16	TRBJ2-7	once	TRBV6-5	TGTGCCAGCAGTTACTCCTGGCGGGAGGGCGTATACGAGCAGTACTTC	CASSYSWREGVYEQYF
.	13	TRBJ2-7	.	TRBV18	TGTGCCAGCTCACCACCAGTTAACTACGAGCAGTACTTC	CASSPPVNYEQYF
.	14	TRBJ1-3	.	TRBV6-1	TGTGCCAGCAGTGAAGGGGGGAGTGGAAACACCATATATTTT	CASSEGGSGNTIYF
.	13	TRBJ2-2	.	TRBV7-9	TGTGCCAGCCCAAAGGGTGTGACCGGGGAGCTGTTTTTT	CASPKGVTGELFF